This entry features one T cell receptor (beta chain) sequence. The source of the sample is a study of blood T cell repertoires in COVID-19. Overall study context: Sources were T cells, B-cell-depleted T cells, or PBMCs; the material itself was cDNA or gDNA.

In the authors' methods: Reference gene primer amplification in the assay estimated nucleated cell counts. The repertoire was sequenced with immunoSEQ multiplex PCR; TCRdb's copy has only in-frame clones and lacks some. The DNA gave D and trimming, while V, J and clone size come from that table. The table has about 220,000 clones, roughly 88% seen once. Germline CDR1 and CDR2: SGHDT and YYEEEE. CDR3 length equals 15 residues. V dropped 4 bases and J dropped 0 bases, with 12 bases sitting between them. The receptor's source is a man aged 45-65 years with active or convalescent COVID-19. V gene TRBV5-6 combines with J gene TRBJ2-3; no reliable D call. Sequencing was carried out using peripheral blood. The CDR3 DNA is TGTGCCAGCAGCCCTAGGTTCGCTAGCACAGATACGCAGTATTTT. Translated, it gives CASSPRFASTDTQYF.